The entry below gives a single TCR beta chain sequence along with its context. Donors of Cohort 3 who recovered were those that had two negative PCRs, clearance, or symptom resolution. The authors' processing: The assay estimated nucleated cells by amplifying reference gene primers. TCRdb keeps only in-frame clones here, not all; method: immunoSEQ multiplex PCR. V, J and clone size are those of that table, while D and trimming were read from the DNA. The table has around 290,000 clones, 80% to 95% seen once. Germline CDR1 is SGHDT and CDR2 is YYEEEE. CDR3 length: 13 residues. J was trimmed by 7 bases and V by 4 bases; bases with no gene match: 3. The data originate from a study of blood T cell repertoires in COVID-19. Across the whole study: The cDNA or gDNA used as material had been derived from T cells, B-cell-depleted T cells, or PBMCs.

The sequenced material came from PBMCs or T cells enriched from blood (not recorded which). The chain recombines TRBV5-6 with TRBJ2-4; 9 nucleotides match TRBD1. The TCR originated in a woman younger than 45 who had recovered from COVID-19. CDR3 in amino acids: CASSGTGRNIQYF. The CDR3 nucleotides read TGTGCCAGCAGCGGGACAGGGAGGAACATTCAGTACTTC.